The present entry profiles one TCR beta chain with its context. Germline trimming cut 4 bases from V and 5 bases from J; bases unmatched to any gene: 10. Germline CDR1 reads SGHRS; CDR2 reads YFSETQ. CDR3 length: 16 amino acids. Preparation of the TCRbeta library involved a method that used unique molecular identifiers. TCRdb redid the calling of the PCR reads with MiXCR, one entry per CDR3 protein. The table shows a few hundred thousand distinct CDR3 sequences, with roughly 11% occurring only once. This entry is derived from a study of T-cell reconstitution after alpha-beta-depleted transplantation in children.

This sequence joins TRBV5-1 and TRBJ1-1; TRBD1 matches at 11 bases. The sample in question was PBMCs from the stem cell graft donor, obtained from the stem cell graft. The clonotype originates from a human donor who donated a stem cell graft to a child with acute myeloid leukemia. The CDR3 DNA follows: TGCGCCAGCAGCCCGGACAGGGGGCGGGGAGGGACTGAAGCTTTCTTT. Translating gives CASSPDRGRGGTEAFF.